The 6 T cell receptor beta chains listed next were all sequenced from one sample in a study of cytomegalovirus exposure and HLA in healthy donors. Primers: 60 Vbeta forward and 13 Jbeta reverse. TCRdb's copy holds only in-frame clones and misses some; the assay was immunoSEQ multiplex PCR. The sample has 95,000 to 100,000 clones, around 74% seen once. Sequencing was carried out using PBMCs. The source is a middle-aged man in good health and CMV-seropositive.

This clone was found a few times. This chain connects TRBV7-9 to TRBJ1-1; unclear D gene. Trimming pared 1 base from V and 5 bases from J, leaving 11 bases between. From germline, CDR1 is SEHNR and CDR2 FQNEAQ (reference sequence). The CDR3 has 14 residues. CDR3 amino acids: CASSLVEGTTEAFF. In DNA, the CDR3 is TGTGCCAGCAGCTTAGTGGAGGGAACAACTGAAGCTTTCTTT.

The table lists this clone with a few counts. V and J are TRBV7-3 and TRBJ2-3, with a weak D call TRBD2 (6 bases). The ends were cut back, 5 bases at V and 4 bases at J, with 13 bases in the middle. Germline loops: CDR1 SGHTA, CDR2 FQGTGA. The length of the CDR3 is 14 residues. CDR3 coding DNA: TGTGCCAGCAGCCAGGGACTTCCCCCAGATACGCAGTATTTT. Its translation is CASSQGLPPDTQYF.

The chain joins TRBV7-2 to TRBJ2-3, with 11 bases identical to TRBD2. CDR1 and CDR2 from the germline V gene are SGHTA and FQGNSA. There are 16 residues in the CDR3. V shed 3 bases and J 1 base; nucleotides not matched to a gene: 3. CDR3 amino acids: CASSFSGGEGTDTQYF. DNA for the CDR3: TGTGCCAGCAGCTTTAGCGGGGGGGAGGGCACAGATACGCAGTATTTT.

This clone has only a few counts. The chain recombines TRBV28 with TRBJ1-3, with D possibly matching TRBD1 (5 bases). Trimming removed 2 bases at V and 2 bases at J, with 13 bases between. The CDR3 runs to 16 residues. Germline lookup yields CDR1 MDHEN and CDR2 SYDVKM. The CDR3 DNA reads TGTGCCAGCAGTTTAAGCTGGAGCAGGGCTGGAAACACCATATATTTT. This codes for CASSLSWSRAGNTIYF. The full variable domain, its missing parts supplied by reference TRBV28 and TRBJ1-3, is DVKVTQSSRYLVKRTGEKVFLECVQDMDHENMFWYRQDPGLGLRLIYFSYDVKMKEKGDIPEGYSVSREKKERFSLILESASTNQTSMYLCASSLSWSRAGNTIYFGEGSWLTVV.

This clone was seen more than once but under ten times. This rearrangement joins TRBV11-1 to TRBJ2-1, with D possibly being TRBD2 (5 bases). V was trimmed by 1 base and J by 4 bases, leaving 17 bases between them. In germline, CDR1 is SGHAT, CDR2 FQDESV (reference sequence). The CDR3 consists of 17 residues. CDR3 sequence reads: CASSLGPTRRVYNEQFF. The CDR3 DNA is TGTGCCAGCAGCTTAGGCCCGACACGGCGGGTTTACAATGAGCAGTTCTTC.

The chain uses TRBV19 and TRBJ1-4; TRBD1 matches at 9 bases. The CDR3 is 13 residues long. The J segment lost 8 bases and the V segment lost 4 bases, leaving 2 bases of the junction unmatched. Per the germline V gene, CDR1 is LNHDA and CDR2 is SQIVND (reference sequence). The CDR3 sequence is CASSNRGREKLFF. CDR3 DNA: TGTGCCAGTAGTAACAGGGGGCGGGAAAAACTGTTTTTT.